A selection of T cell receptor beta chains follows, all from one sample in a study of T cells expressing NK-cell markers. TCRdb reprocessed the 5' RACE reads and stores each CDR3 protein as one record, lacking DNA. This repertoire includes roughly 180,000 distinct CDR3 sequences. Input material: blood T cells: a sorted CD56 or NKG2C T cell subset, CD4+ or CD8+ T cells, or bulk PBMC T cells (not recorded which). All receptors come from a woman aged 18 to 75 in good health. The CDR3 runs from the conserved cysteine through the conserved F or W. A clone size is listed for some rows: how often the clone was seen (once, few, many), or a class if it is expanded.

size	V	J	CDR3
NA	TRBV11-1	TRBJ1-1	CASSLVGWGPPQNTEAFF
NA	TRBV7-9	TRBJ1-4	CASSSGTENEKLFF
NA	TRBV3-1	TRBJ1-1	CASSQDVSTVGDTEAFF
NA	TRBV20-1	TRBJ2-7	CSAREGSGTSYEQYF
NA	TRBV7-2	TRBJ2-1	CASSFTPAQFF
NA	TRBV7-9	TRBJ2-7	CASSLDQGAIGYEQYF
NA	TRBV5-1	TRBJ2-2	CASRLLAGSDTGELFF
NA	TRBV6-1	TRBJ1-2	CASTQSSGQNYGYTF
NA	TRBV5-5	TRBJ2-2	CASSLADRGPRGELFF
medium-sized	TRBV5-1	TRBJ2-7	CASRTAPNSYEQYF
NA	TRBV5-1	TRBJ1-4	CASSPAGSNEKLFF
NA	TRBV20-1	TRBJ2-3	CTPVSPLTDTQYF
NA	TRBV5-1	TRBJ2-1	CASSLDGSLSYNEQFF
NA	TRBV20-1	TRBJ1-2	CSALKDGTAANYGYTF
NA	TRBV7-2	TRBJ2-3	CASSKPAGGSTDTQYF
NA	TRBV5-1	TRBJ2-5	CASSLAQETQYF
NA	TRBV2	TRBJ1-6	CASSGAGHSYNSPLHF
NA	TRBV24-1	TRBJ2-2	CATSPLGVTGELFF
NA	TRBV9	TRBJ2-7	CASSVGRGLSYEQYF
NA	TRBV20-1	TRBJ2-2	CSARDPHILNTGELFF
NA	TRBV12-3/TRBV12-4	TRBJ1-2	CASSLRNYGYTF
NA	TRBV25-1	TRBJ2-5	CASSAPVGLAHIQPFQETQYF
NA	TRBV7-3	TRBJ2-2	CASGRDRVVPGELFF
NA	TRBV20-1	TRBJ2-7	CSALTGGSRYEQYF
NA	TRBV20-1	TRBJ1-1	CSAPRGNTEAFF
NA	TRBV5-1	TRBJ1-1	CASSSPMGQGKNTEAFF
NA	TRBV2	TRBJ2-3	CASSNNHRTTDTQYF
NA	TRBV5-1	TRBJ2-1	CASSLLAGKSYNEQFF
NA	TRBV5-1	TRBJ1-6	CASSPGQGVNSPLHF
NA	TRBV6-5	TRBJ2-3	CASSYSISGGITDTQYF
NA	TRBV7-9	TRBJ1-1	CASSFDPGQGNPEAFF
NA	TRBV6-5	TRBJ1-5	CASSYGNLQGNQPQHF
NA	TRBV29-1	TRBJ2-7	CSVVKPEPYEQYF
NA	TRBV5-1	TRBJ2-1	CASSIQGAGGAILDEQFF
NA	TRBV12-3/TRBV12-4	TRBJ1-1	CASSSSYLMNTEAFF
NA	TRBV18	TRBJ2-2	CASSLGLAGVTGELFF
NA	TRBV6-1	TRBJ2-1	CASSEGGNYNEQFF
NA	TRBV19	TRBJ1-1	CASSSRQTSRGSEAFF
NA	TRBV5-5	TRBJ1-4	CASSWGRGEKLFF